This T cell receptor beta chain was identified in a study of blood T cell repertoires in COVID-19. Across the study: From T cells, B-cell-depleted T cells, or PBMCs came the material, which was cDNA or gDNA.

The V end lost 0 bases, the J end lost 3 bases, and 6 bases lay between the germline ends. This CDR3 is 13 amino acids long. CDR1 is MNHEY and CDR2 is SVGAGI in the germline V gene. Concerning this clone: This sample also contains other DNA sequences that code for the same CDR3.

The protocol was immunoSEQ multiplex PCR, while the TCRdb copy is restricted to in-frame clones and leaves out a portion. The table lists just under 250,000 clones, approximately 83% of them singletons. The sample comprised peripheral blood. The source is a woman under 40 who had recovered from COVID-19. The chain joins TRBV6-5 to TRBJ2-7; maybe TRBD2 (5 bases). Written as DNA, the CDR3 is TGTGCCAGCAGTTACTCCGCGGGCTACGAGCAGTACTTC. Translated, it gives CASSYSAGYEQYF.